One and the same sample provided the 6 T cell receptor beta chains below, sequenced in a study of post-analysis software for immune sequencing data. Findings and limits, study-wide: Among 4 or 5 TRBV segments more frequent in patients than controls were TRBV5-6, TRBV5-1 and TRBV20-1.

Included in the TCR beta cDNA libraries were unique molecular identifiers. TCRdb re-derived calls from the PCR reads in MiXCR, one entry per CDR3 protein. The data show about 770,000 distinct CDR3 sequences, about 43% seen once. The antigens these receptors bind are not known. Sequencing was performed on blood. The source of these receptors is a girl aged 10 to 17 with multiple sclerosis.

This clonotype occurred a few times. One junction end does not reproduce the germline sequence, and a read error may be involved. The chain links TRBV5-1 to TRBJ2-1; 15 positions match TRBD2. This CDR3 region has 17 residues. Germline V lookup: CDR1 SGHRS, CDR2 YFSETQ. The CDR3 nucleotides are TGCACCAGCAGCTTGGCCCGGACTAGCGGGAGGGCCCATGAGCAGTTCTTC. Translating it yields CTSSLARTSGRAHEQFF.

A single count supports this clonotype. The CDR3 DNA reads TGCAGTGCTAGGATGGGAGTGTATGGCTACACCTTC. Translation gives CSARMGVYGYTF. J is TRBJ1-2 and V is TRBV20-1; D is uncertain. Germline-derived CDR1 and CDR2 are DFQATT and SNEGSKA (reference sequence). The CDR3 loop spans 12 amino acids. V dropped 3 bases and J dropped 5 bases, with 10 bases sitting between them.

Regarding this clonotype: One end of the junction varies from germline; a read error may be responsible. CDR3 nucleotide sequence: TGTGCCAGCAGCGCCAGTCACCGGGCTTCAAATGAAAAACGGTTTTTT. Translating gives CASSASHRASNEKRFF. V and J are TRBV12-3 or TRBV12-4 and TRBJ1-4; D call uncertain. The CDR3 covers 16 residues.

This clonotype has a handful of counts. V gene TRBV2 combines with J gene TRBJ2-7; 7 nucleotides align to TRBD2. The CDR3 totals 14 residues. V shed 2 bases, J shed 3 bases, and the junction held 4 bases outside the gene matches. Germline V lookup: CDR1 SNHLY, CDR2 FYNNEI. The CDR3 DNA sequence: TGTGCCAGCAGTGAACGCGGGGGTAACTACGAGCAGTACTTC. Protein sequence: CASSERGGNYEQYF.

The chain carries TRBV12-3 or TRBV12-4 and TRBJ2-1; D unclear. The germline V and J ends were trimmed by 5 bases and 12 bases, with 14 bases remaining between them. The CDR3 has 12 amino acids. This CDR3 reads CASSPGLPGQFF. CDR3 bases: TGTGCCAGCAGTCCCGGGCTTCCGGGGCAGTTCTTC.

This clonotype turned up a few times. CDR3 DNA: TGTGCCAGCAGCCAACAGGGGATAAGCTACACCTTC. As protein: CASSQQGISYTF. V gene TRBV3-1 combines with J gene TRBJ1-2, with D tentatively TRBD1 (6 bases). There are 12 residues in the CDR3. Trimming cost V 2 bases and J 9 bases, with 10 bases left between them. Germline assignment: CDR1 LGHDT and CDR2 YNNKEL (reference sequence).